One T cell receptor (beta chain) is described in this entry. Its binding antigen is unknown. No base-level quality is on record; no much larger clone is a single base apart. The label giving this sample's time point can be read as: about 28 days (+/-7) after the second vaccine dose. Because spike-specific TCR depth and breadth did not differ between the two schedules, AZD1222 recipients who got a second dose at roughly 4 weeks were pooled with those who got a second dose at roughly 12 weeks. Vaccinee samples were obtained from the UK trials COV001 and COV002, which included a single-blind randomized controlled phase 2/3 trial of AZD1222 (ChAdOx1 nCoV-19) in healthy adults. Trial participant PBMC samples were collected at day 0 and day 28 after the second dose for TCRbeta chain sequencing. This specimen belongs to a study of T cell responses to AZD1222 COVID-19 vaccine (dated by TCRdb to about 2021). About the study as a whole: TCR sequencing covered approximately 230 trial participants: around 210 given two doses of AZD1222 and 26 given two doses of MenACWY control vaccine. Enrollment into the trials was organized by age into subgroups of 18-55, 56-69 and 70-plus years, and those subgroups contained roughly 150, 30 and 60 TCR-sequenced participants, respectively. The paper as a whole reports these results and caveats: Participants were mostly white British, with more females than males. The authors suggested clonal diversity may have been underestimated. The vaccine-associated CD4 TCRs covered the entire spike protein, and the dominant responses fell in regions 160-218 and 743-854. Because no day 14 peak-response samples were available, the repertoires could be characterized only after the peak T cell response. Conclusions about previously exposed vaccinees are limited because only a handful of AZD1222 recipients were SARS-CoV-2 seropositive at baseline. Nearly half of unique spike-specific TCRs reportedly recognized epitopes outside regions mutated in the B.1.351 and B.1.1.7 variants. The 56-69-year group was small, and its depth increase did not reach significance, likely because of low power. A significant rise in spike-specific TCR breadth and depth was observed after two AZD1222 doses relative to day 0 and relative to MenACWY recipients.

The CDR3 regions of human TCRbeta chains were analyzed by immunosequencing. Under the source paper's analysis protocol: TCRs in the repertoires were compared against a reference library of SARS-CoV-2-specific TCRs that had been generated with the MIRA antigen-specificity platform. Breadth was defined as the fraction of unique TCRs that were SARS-CoV-2-associated. Depth was defined as the fraction of total T cells that were SARS-CoV-2-associated. Using the MIRA data, each spike-specific TCR was mapped to the spike region that the TCR reacts to and placed in a CD4 or CD8 class. Log10-transformed breadth and depth values were compared by one-way ANOVA with Sidak's multiple comparisons tests. What TCRdb holds here is the immuneACCESS table cut down to in-frame rearrangements. Part of the clones is not present; checked against another copy, under half of the missing clones reflect an unresolved V gene, and the others are unexplained. Clone size and V and J calls were adopted from that table, with D and trimming inferred from the DNA. Across this sample there are over 65,000 clones, with roughly 90% seen only once. The ten largest account for less than 9% of the sample.

The germline V gene (reference sequence) yields LNHNV for CDR1 and YYDKDF for CDR2. The CDR3, cysteine through phenylalanine, is 17 amino acids long. The DNA shown is the 51-base CDR3, in frame from base 1. The junction shows trimming of 0 bases on V and 5 bases on J, and the gene matches do not reach 11 bases of it. The sample in question was peripheral blood, obtained 28 days after the second AZD1222 dose. The chain was built from TRBV15 and TRBJ2-7, and 9 junctional nucleotides match TRBD2. The sequence was obtained from an adult who received the AZD1222 COVID-19 vaccine. CDR3 reads: CATSRDRGTSSFHEQYF. The DNA sequence reads TGTGCCACCAGCAGAGATCGAGGGACTAGCTCGTTTCACGAGCAGTACTTC.